This passage covers 20 T cell receptor beta chains from one sample sequenced in a study of cytomegalovirus exposure and HLA in healthy donors. The PCR made use of 60 Vbeta and 13 Jbeta primers. Sequenced by immunoSEQ multiplex PCR; TCRdb stores in-frame clones only, minus some. The profile shows about 150,000 clones, around two thirds of them singletons. Material: PBMCs. These TCRs come from a man aged 30 to 39 in good health and CMV-seropositive.

The chain is built from TRBV14 and TRBJ2-3, with a possible D match to TRBD1 (6 bases). V shed 6 bases and J shed 2 bases, with 12 bases lying between them. The germline gives CDR1 SGHDN, CDR2 FVKESK. The CDR3 runs 14 residues. The CDR3: CASRPGHHTDTQYF. CDR3 coding DNA: TGTGCCAGCAGACCGGGACACCACACAGATACGCAGTATTTT.

The chain has TRBV19 and TRBJ2-5; D perhaps matches TRBD1 (6 bases). CDR1 and CDR2 from the germline V gene are LNHDA and SQIVND (reference sequence). The CDR3 extends over 15 amino acids. Trimming pared 2 bases from V and 2 bases from J, leaving 12 bases between. CDR3 DNA: TGTGCCAGTAGTATATGGGGGCCGACGCAAGAGACCCAGTACTTC. Translating gives CASSIWGPTQETQYF.

The chain carries TRBV6-1 and TRBJ1-5; 8 bases are a match to TRBD1. Germline V gene lookup returns CDR1 MNHNS and CDR2 SASEGT. This CDR3 comprises 15 residues. V lost 8 bases and J lost 5; bases outside the gene matches: 11. As DNA, the CDR3 is TGTGCCAGCGCGACAGGGGAATCAAGGGATCAGCCCCAGCATTTT. It codes for CASATGESRDQPQHF.

The chain combines TRBV4-1 with TRBJ2-7; D is unclear. V lost 2 bases and J lost 5, with 16 bases in between. Germline V gene data show CDR1 as MGHRA and CDR2 as YSYEKL. The CDR3 loop spans 15 amino acids. The CDR3 is CASSQPREAAHEQYF. CDR3 nucleotide sequence: TGCGCCAGCAGCCAACCCCGCGAGGCGGCCCACGAGCAGTACTTC.

This clone was observed a handful of times. V usage is TRBV11-2 and J usage is TRBJ1-2, with TRBD1 matching over 7 bases. The V segment lost 2 bases and the J segment 4 bases; nucleotides outside the gene matches: 4. Looked up from germline, CDR1 is SGHAT and CDR2 is FQNNGV. The CDR3 has 14 amino acids. CDR3 sequence (DNA): TGTGCCAGCAGCTTACAAACAGGGGCCTATGGCTACACCTTC. It specifies CASSLQTGAYGYTF.

The chain carries TRBV7-2 and TRBJ1-2, with 7 bases aligning to TRBD1. In germline, CDR1 is SGHTA, CDR2 FQGNSA. The CDR3 loop spans 12 amino acids. Written as DNA, the CDR3 is TGTGCAAAGCGACAGGGAAACTATGGCTACACCTTC. Translated, it gives CAKRQGNYGYTF.

This clone came up once. The chain recombines TRBV7-3 with TRBJ2-7; D possibly corresponds to TRBD1 (5 bases). The CDR3 runs to 14 residues. Trimming shortened V by 4 bases and J by 4 bases, and 14 bases separated the two germline ends. Germline V gene data show CDR1 as SGHTA and CDR2 as FQGTGA. CDR3 bases: TGTGCCAGCAGCTCAAACGGACACATTTACGAGCAGTACTTC. It yields the protein CASSSNGHIYEQYF.

CDR3 DNA sequence: TGCGCCAGCAGCTTGGGAGTCTCTGGGGCCAACGTCCTGACTTTC. Protein product: CASSLGVSGANVLTF. The rearrangement uses TRBV5-1 and TRBJ2-6; D gene unclear. V shed 0 bases and J shed 0 bases, with 4 bases lying between them. The CDR3 extends over 15 amino acids. Looked up from germline, CDR1 is SGHRS and CDR2 is YFSETQ.

In its sample, this clone was seen a few times. CDR3 in amino acids: CASSPGQGTYGYTF. CDR3 nucleotides: TGTGCCAGCAGCCCGGGACAGGGGACCTATGGCTACACCTTC. The chain uses TRBV11-1 and TRBJ1-2; 10 bases fit TRBD1. The trim removed 5 bases at V and 4 bases at J, leaving 4 bases unmatched. CDR1 and CDR2 (germline): SGHAT, FQDESV (reference sequence). The CDR3 sequence is 14 residues long.

This chain links TRBV28 with TRBJ2-5; 13 bases match TRBD2. Germline V CDR1 and CDR2: MDHEN, SYDVKM. Trimming took 10 bases from V and 3 from J; bases not matched to a gene: 5. The CDR3 loop spans 14 amino acids. The CDR3 region is CATGGLAGEETQYF. CDR3 nucleotides: TGTGCCACCGGCGGACTAGCGGGAGAAGAGACCCAGTACTTC.

This chain connects TRBV5-8 to TRBJ2-7; possible D gene TRBD2, 7 bases. This CDR3 has 16 amino acids. V was trimmed by 4 bases and J by 6 bases, leaving 23 bases between them. Germline CDR1 and CDR2: SGHTS and YDEGEE. The CDR3 nucleotides read TGTGCCAGCAGCCATCGGGGGGCTAGGAGGATCGGCGAGCAGTACTTC. Translated, it gives CASSHRGARRIGEQYF.

In DNA, the CDR3 is TGTGCCAGTAGTTCGGACAGCGGGAGGCGGACCCAGTACTTC. This sequence encodes CASSSDSGRRTQYF. V usage is TRBV19 and J usage is TRBJ2-5; 9 bases match TRBD2. Germline CDR1 is LNHDA and CDR2 is SQIVND (reference sequence). With V trimmed by 5 bases and J by 7 bases, 8 bases remained unmatched. The CDR3 totals 14 residues.

The V gene is TRBV6-6, the J gene TRBJ1-2; D is perhaps TRBD1 (5 bases). V was trimmed by 2 bases and J by 4 bases, leaving 14 bases between them. The CDR3 has 15 residues. Germline CDR1 is MNHNY and CDR2 is SVGAGI (reference sequence). This chain's CDR3 is CASSYDSQALYGYTF. CDR3 DNA sequence: TGTGCCAGCAGTTACGACAGTCAGGCTCTCTATGGCTACACCTTC.

V usage is TRBV5-1 and J usage is TRBJ2-5, with TRBD1 matching 8 bases. With the DNA end fitting TRBJ2-7 better, the J assignment may be wrong. This CDR3 spans 15 amino acids. CDR1 is SGHRS, CDR2 YFSETQ, per germline. CDR3 coding DNA: TGCGCCAGCAGCAGACAACAGGGGGTCCTCTACGAGCAGTACTTC. Protein sequence: CASSRQQGVLYEQYF.

The chain couples TRBV7-8 to TRBJ2-1; 8 nucleotides align to TRBD1. V shed 4 bases and J 5 bases; nucleotides not matched to a gene: 7. The CDR3 sequence is 15 residues long. The germline gives CDR1 SGHVS, CDR2 FQNEAQ. Here the CDR3 reads CASSSRTGMHNEQFF. The CDR3 nucleotides are TGTGCCAGCAGCTCCCGGACAGGGATGCACAATGAGCAGTTCTTC.

V usage is TRBV30 and J usage is TRBJ1-6; D call uncertain. The CDR3 is made up of 13 amino acids. V lost 2 bases, J lost 7 bases, and 9 bases lay in between. Germline V lookup: CDR1 GTSNPN, CDR2 SVGIG (reference sequence). In nucleotides, the CDR3 is TGTGCCTGGAGTACGGGGATGAATTCACCCCTCCACTTT. This sequence encodes CAWSTGMNSPLHF.

This clone was seen a single time. J is TRBJ2-1 and V is TRBV7-9; weak D call: TRBD1 (6 bases). Deletions cut 2 bases from V and 5 bases from J, with 19 bases between. The CDR3 is made up of 17 amino acids. Germline loops: CDR1 SEHNR, CDR2 FQNEAQ (reference sequence). For the CDR3, the DNA is TGTGCCAGCAGCTTATTGGATTTGGACAGAAAGCACAATGAGCAGTTCTTC. It specifies CASSLLDLDRKHNEQFF.

The genes are TRBV30 and TRBJ2-1; no reliable D call. The CDR3 spans 12 residues. CDR1 is GTSNPN and CDR2 is SVGIG in the germline V gene (reference sequence). The V end lost 2 bases, the J end lost 8 bases, and 10 bases lay between the germline ends. CDR3 region: CAWSPDIYEQFF. CDR3 sequence (DNA): TGTGCCTGGAGTCCCGACATTTATGAGCAGTTCTTC.

The V and J genes are TRBV28 and TRBJ2-7; 10 positions agree with TRBD1. The length of the CDR3 is 15 residues. Germline values: CDR1 MDHEN, CDR2 SYDVKM. V trimming: 7 bases; J trimming: 6 bases; junction bases outside the gene matches: 12. CDR3 sequence: CASTTSGTGAREQYF. CDR3 bases: TGTGCCAGCACAACGAGCGGGACAGGGGCACGCGAGCAGTACTTC.

V usage is TRBV19 and J usage is TRBJ1-4; D not certain. V was clipped by 7 bases and J by 6 bases, with 12 bases between them. Germline loops: CDR1 LNHDA, CDR2 SQIVND (reference sequence). The CDR3 is 13 residues long. Here the CDR3 DNA reads TGTGCCAGTACAGGAACGGGGTATGAAAAACTGTTTTTT. Amino acids: CASTGTGYEKLFF.